These 18 T cell receptor beta chains originate from one sample sequenced in a study of monozygotic twins with inflammatory bowel disease. One entry per CDR3 protein, without DNA, is what TCRdb gives after re-calling the 5' RACE reads. The sample shows just over 300,000 distinct CDR3 sequences, and 5.5% to 6.5% sits with its ten largest clones. Sequences were obtained from blood. These receptors originate from a human donor with ulcerative colitis or Crohn's disease, or a healthy co-twin of an affected twin (not recorded which).

The chain links TRBV4-1 to TRBJ1-5; TCRdb designates TRBD1, a call that cannot be tested without DNA. The CDR3 is made up of 17 amino acids. Germline V gene data show CDR1 as MGHRA and CDR2 as YSYEKL. CDR3 sequence reads: CASSQAVTGRSNQPQHF.

The CDR3 sequence is CATSDPGQGGPYEQYF. The V and J genes are TRBV24-1 and TRBJ2-7; TCRdb's D call of TRBD1 is untestable without DNA. Germline loops: CDR1 KGHDR, CDR2 SFDVKD. The CDR3 has 16 residues.

The chain has TRBV4-3 and TRBJ2-3. The CDR3 length is 15 residues. Germline V gene data show CDR1 as LGHNA and CDR2 as YSLEER. CDR3 residues: CASSLGGSRTDTQYF.

The chain recombines TRBV9 with TRBJ1-4. This CDR3 contains 13 residues. CDR1 is SGDLS and CDR2 is YYNGEE in the germline V gene. The CDR3 reads CASSVEGDEKLFF.

The chain links TRBV28 to TRBJ2-7. Germline V gene lookup returns CDR1 MDHEN and CDR2 SYDVKM. CDR3 length equals 14 residues. The CDR3 loop is CASRNGQDPYEQYF.

The genes are TRBV11-1 and TRBJ1-2; TCRdb lists TRBD1, though no DNA is available to test this call. This CDR3 contains 19 residues. Germline-derived CDR1 and CDR2 are SGHAT and FQDESV (reference sequence). CDR3 loop: CASSPPHHALTGTNYGYTF.

V and J are TRBV7-9 and TRBJ2-1; without DNA, the TCRdb call of TRBD1 cannot be checked. Per the germline V gene, CDR1 is SEHNR and CDR2 is FQNEAQ (reference sequence). The CDR3 consists of 16 residues. CDR3 region: CASSRWDRVYYNEQFF.

The chain couples TRBV9 to TRBJ1-4. CDR1 SGDLS and CDR2 YYNGEE come from the germline V gene. The CDR3 has 15 residues. The CDR3 loop is CASSGRWGTNEKLFF.

This chain joins TRBV7-9 and TRBJ1-6; TCRdb's D gene call, TRBD1, goes unchecked for lack of DNA. The CDR3 is 14 residues long. From germline, CDR1 is SEHNR and CDR2 FQNEAQ (reference sequence). The CDR3 loop reads CASSPMTGNSPLHF.

V usage is TRBV7-2 and J usage is TRBJ2-7; the D call of TRBD2 rests on TCRdb alone, since no DNA is present to check it. The germline V gene encodes CDR1 SGHTA and CDR2 FQGNSA. This CDR3 spans 13 amino acids. CDR3 residues: CASSSREGYEQYF.

V usage is TRBV30 and J usage is TRBJ1-1; as DNA is missing, the TRBD1 call by TCRdb cannot be tested. Germline CDR1 reads GTSNPN; CDR2 reads SVGIG (reference sequence). The CDR3 runs 14 residues. CDR3 protein: CAWSVGGSGTEAFF.

The chain recombines TRBV30 with TRBJ2-7; TCRdb picks TRBD1, but there is no DNA to check that call. Germline loops: CDR1 GTSNPN, CDR2 SVGIG (reference sequence). The CDR3 spans 14 residues. Here the CDR3 reads CAWTVGGVSYEQYF.

The chain combines TRBV20-1 with TRBJ2-1. There are 15 residues in the CDR3. Germline loops: CDR1 DFQATT, CDR2 SNEGSKA (reference sequence). The CDR3 sequence: CSAMGFFRIKNEQFF.

The chain employs TRBV5-1 and TRBJ2-5. Germline-derived CDR1 and CDR2 are SGHRS and YFSETQ. The CDR3 spans 15 residues. CDR3 in amino acids: CASSLDSKNIETQYF. The full variable domain, completed using reference TRBV5-1 and TRBJ2-5, is KAGVTQTPRYLIKTRGQQVTLSCSPISGHRSVSWYQQTPGQGLQFLFEYFSETQRNKGNFPGRFSGRQFSNSRSEMNVSTLELGDSALYLCASSLDSKNIETQYFGPGTRLLVL.

V is TRBV29-1 and J is TRBJ2-7; TCRdb's D gene call, TRBD1, goes unchecked for lack of DNA. Germline loops: CDR1 SQVTM, CDR2 ANQGSEA. This CDR3 is 14 amino acids long. The CDR3 sequence is CSVEATGGEYEQYF.

The CDR3 sequence: CASSSKRFTGDPTYEQYF. This chain connects TRBV6-2 or TRBV6-3 to TRBJ2-7; TCRdb lists TRBD1, though no DNA is available to test this call. CDR3 size: 18 residues. Looked up from germline, CDR1 is MNHEY and CDR2 is SVGEGT.

CDR3: CASSLDSGYEQYF. The gene calls are TRBV5-6 and TRBJ2-7; absent DNA, TCRdb's TRBD2 call cannot be checked. Per germline, CDR1 SGHDT and CDR2 YYEEEE. The CDR3 has 13 residues.

The chain uses TRBV19 and TRBJ1-5; TCRdb designates TRBD1, a call that cannot be tested without DNA. The CDR3 has 13 amino acids. Per the germline V gene, CDR1 is LNHDA and CDR2 is SQIVND (reference sequence). CDR3 in amino acids: CAGGTVNNQPQHF.